The entry below describes one T cell receptor (beta chain). Its antigen is still unknown. These data are taken from a study of shared clonotypes between healthy human individuals. Study-wide findings and caveats: Generation of non-shared clonotypes was less probable than generation of clonotypes shared by all four donors.

Per the authors' pipeline: For the immunoSEQ data, sequences were junction-only without quality scores, so filtering differed. The method was immunoSEQ multiplex PCR; TCRdb's version includes in-frame clones alone and lacks a portion of them. V, J and clone size are those of that table, while D and trimming were read from the DNA. The sample consists of around 940,000 clones, roughly 72% of them appearing once. V lost 0 bases to trimming and J lost 3 bases, with 11 bases between them. The length of the CDR3 is 16 residues. In germline, CDR1 is MGHDK, CDR2 SYGVNS. Donors were healthy HIV-negative adults without recent acute infections or vaccinations. Division of CD4+ cells produced a CD45RA+ naive subset and a CD45RA-negative memory subset.

The sequencing input was memory CD4+ T cells sorted from blood. Regarding subset: CD45RA-negative fraction. The chain recombines TRBV25-1 with TRBJ1-4; the D gene is possibly TRBD1 (5 bases). The TCR originated in a man younger than 35 in good health. The CDR3 bases are TGTGCCAGCAGTGAATACAAGGGGACGGCTAATGAAAAACTGTTTTTT. Protein sequence: CASSEYKGTANEKLFF.